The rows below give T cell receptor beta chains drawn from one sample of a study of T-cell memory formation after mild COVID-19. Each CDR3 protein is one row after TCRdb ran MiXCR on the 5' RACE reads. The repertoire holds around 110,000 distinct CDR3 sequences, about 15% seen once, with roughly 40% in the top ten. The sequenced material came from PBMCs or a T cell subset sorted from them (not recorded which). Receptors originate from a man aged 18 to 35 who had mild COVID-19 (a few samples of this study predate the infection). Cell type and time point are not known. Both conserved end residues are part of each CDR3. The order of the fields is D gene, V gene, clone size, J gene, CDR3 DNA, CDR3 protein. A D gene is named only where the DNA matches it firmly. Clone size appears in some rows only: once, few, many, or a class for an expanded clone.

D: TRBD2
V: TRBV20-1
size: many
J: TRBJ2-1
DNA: TGCAGTGCTAGAGCCGGAGCGGCGGGGGGCTCCTACAATGAGCAGTTCTTC
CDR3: CSARAGAAGGSYNEQFF

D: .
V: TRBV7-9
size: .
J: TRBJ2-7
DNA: TGTGCCAGCAGCCTCATCGGGACACCCTACGAGCAGTACTTC
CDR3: CASSLIGTPYEQYF

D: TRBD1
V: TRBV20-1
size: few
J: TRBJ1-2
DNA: TGCAGTGCTAGACCTCTAACAGGGGCAGCTAACTATGGCTACACCTTC
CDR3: CSARPLTGAANYGYTF

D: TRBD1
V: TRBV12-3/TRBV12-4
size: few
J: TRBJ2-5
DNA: TGTGCCAGCAGCCGCTCGGACAGGGAGTATTGGGAGACCCAGTACTTC
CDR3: CASSRSDREYWETQYF

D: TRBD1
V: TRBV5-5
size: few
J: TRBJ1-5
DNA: TGTGCCAGCAGCGAGGACTATCGGGACAGGGAAAATCAGCCCCAGCATTTT
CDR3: CASSEDYRDRENQPQHF

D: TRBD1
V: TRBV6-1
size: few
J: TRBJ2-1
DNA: TGTGCCAGCAGTCCCCGGGACAGGGGTTTCAATGAGCAGTTCTTC
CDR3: CASSPRDRGFNEQFF

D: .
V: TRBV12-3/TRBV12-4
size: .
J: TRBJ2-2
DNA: TGTGCCGGCGAGGGCCAAGGCGGGGAGCTGTTTTTT
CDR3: CAGEGQGGELFF

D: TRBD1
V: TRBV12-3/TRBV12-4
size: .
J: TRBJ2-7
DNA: TGTGCCAGCAGTTATTCAGGGGGCCCCGAGCAGTACTTC
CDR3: CASSYSGGPEQYF

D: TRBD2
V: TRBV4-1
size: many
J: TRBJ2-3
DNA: TGCGCCAGCAGCCAGAGCGGGGGCACAGATACGCAGTATTTT
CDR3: CASSQSGGTDTQYF

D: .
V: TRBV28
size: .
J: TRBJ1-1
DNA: TGTGCCAGCCTTTTGGGGTTGGACACTGAAGCTTTCTTT
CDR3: CASLLGLDTEAFF

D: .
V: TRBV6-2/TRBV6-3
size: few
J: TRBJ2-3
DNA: TGTGCCAGCAGTTACCAGTTTGTTCGGGTCTGCGGCAGGCGGGCAGACTGTCCAGATACGCAGTATTTT
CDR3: CASSYQFVRVCGRRADCPDTQYF

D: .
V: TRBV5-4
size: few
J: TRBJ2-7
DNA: TGTGCCAGCAGCTTGTTCCAAGTAGGCGAGCAGTACTTC
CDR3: CASSLFQVGEQYF

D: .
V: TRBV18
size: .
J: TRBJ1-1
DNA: TGTGCCAGCTCACGCAAAGGCGGGGAGGGCACTGAAGCTTTCTTT
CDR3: CASSRKGGEGTEAFF

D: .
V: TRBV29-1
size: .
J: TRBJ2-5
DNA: TGCAGCGTTGAAAGGGGCAGGGAAGAGACCCAGTACTTC
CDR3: CSVERGREETQYF

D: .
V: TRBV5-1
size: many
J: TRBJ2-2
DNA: TGCGCCAGCAGCTGGCCTAAGGCCGGGGAGCTGTTTTTT
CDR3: CASSWPKAGELFF

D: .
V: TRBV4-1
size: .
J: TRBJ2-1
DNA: TGCGCCAGCAGCCCCAGAAGGGATAGCGGCTACAATGAGCAGTTCTTC
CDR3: CASSPRRDSGYNEQFF

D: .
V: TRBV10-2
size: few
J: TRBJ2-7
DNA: TGCGCCAGCAGTGTTGGAAAAGCAACATACGAGCAGTACTTC
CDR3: CASSVGKATYEQYF

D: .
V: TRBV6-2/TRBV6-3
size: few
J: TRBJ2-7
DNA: TGTGCCAGCAGTTACCAGGTGCTCGACAGTTCCTACGAGCAGTACTTC
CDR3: CASSYQVLDSSYEQYF

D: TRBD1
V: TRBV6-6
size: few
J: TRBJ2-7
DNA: TGTGCCAGCAGTTCCAGACAGGGGAACGAGCAGTACTTC
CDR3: CASSSRQGNEQYF

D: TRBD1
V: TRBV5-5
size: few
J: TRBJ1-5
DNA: TGTGCCAGCAGCTTGAGGCAGGGGGCTAATCAGCCCCAGCATTTT
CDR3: CASSLRQGANQPQHF

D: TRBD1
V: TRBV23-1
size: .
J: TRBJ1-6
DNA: TGCGCCAGCAGTCCTGCCTGGGACAGGACCAGGCCCTCGAATTCACCCCTCCACTTT
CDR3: CASSPAWDRTRPSNSPLHF

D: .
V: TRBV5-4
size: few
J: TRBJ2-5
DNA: TGTGCCAGCAGCTTGGGACAGAGAACCCAGTACTTC
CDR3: CASSLGQRTQYF

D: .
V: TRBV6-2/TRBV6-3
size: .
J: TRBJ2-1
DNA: TGTGCCAGCAGTTACCCGACCGGACGTCAGTTCTTC
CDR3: CASSYPTGRQFF

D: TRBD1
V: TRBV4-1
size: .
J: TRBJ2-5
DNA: TGCGCCAGCAGCCAGGGGACAGGGCTAGAGACCCAGTACTTC
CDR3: CASSQGTGLETQYF

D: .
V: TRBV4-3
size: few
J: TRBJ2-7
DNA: TGCGCCAGCAGCTACGGGGACGGCTCCTACGAGCAGTACTTC
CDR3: CASSYGDGSYEQYF

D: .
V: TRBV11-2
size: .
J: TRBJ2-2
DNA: TGTGCCAGCAGCTTATCGTACGGGGACACCGGGGAGCTGTTTTTT
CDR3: CASSLSYGDTGELFF

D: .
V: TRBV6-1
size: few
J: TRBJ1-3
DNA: TGTGCCAGCAGTGAAGCGCTTCCCTGGAGAGGGTTCTCTGGAAACACCATATATTTT
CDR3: CASSEALPWRGFSGNTIYF

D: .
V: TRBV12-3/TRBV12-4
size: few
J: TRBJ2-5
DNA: TGTGCCAGCAGGGCCCGAGGGCCCCAGTACTTC
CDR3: CASRARGPQYF

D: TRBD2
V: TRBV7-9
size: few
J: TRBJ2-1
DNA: TGTGCCAGCAGCGCTGGGGGGGAATCGTACAATGAGCAGTTCTTC
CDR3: CASSAGGESYNEQFF

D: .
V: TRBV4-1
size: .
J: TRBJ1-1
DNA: TGCGCCAGCAGCCAAGGATCAAGGGGAACTGAAGCTTTCTTT
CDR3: CASSQGSRGTEAFF

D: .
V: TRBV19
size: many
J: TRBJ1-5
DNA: TGTGCCAGTAGTATTGGCCCGCGGAATCAGCCCCAGCATTTT
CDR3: CASSIGPRNQPQHF

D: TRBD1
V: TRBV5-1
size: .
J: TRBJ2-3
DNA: TGCGCCAGCAGCTCCGGGACAGGGGTGACAGATACGCAGTATTTT
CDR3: CASSSGTGVTDTQYF

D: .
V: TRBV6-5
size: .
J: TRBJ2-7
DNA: TGTGCCAGCAGTCCGGGGGTGAGCGAGCAGTACTTC
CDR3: CASSPGVSEQYF

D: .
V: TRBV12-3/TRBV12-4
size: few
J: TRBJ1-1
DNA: TGTGCCAGCAGCGTCTCAGGGGTTAACACTGAAGCTTTCTTT
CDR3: CASSVSGVNTEAFF

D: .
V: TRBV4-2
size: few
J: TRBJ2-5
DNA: TGTGCCAGCAGCCAAGAGGCCGGGCGGGGCCCCGAGACCCAGTACTTC
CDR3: CASSQEAGRGPETQYF

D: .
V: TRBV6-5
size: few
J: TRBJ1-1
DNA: TGTGCCAGCAGTTACTCGGAGGGTGAAGCTTTCTTT
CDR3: CASSYSEGEAFF

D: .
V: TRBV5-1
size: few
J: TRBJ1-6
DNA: TGCGCCAGCAGCTTGACGACCCGCTATAATTCACCCCTCCACTTT
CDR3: CASSLTTRYNSPLHF

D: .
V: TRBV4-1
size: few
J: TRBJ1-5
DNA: TGCGCCAGCAGCCAGGAGGCAGGCAATCAGCCCCAGCATTTT
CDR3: CASSQEAGNQPQHF

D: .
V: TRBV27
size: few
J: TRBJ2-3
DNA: TGTGCCAGCAGACCCGGGACGGACCCAGATACGCAGTATTTT
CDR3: CASRPGTDPDTQYF

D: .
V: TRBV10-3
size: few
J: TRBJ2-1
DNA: TGTGCCATCAGTGAAAAGATATCTTTAAATGAGCAGTTCTTC
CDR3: CAISEKISLNEQFF

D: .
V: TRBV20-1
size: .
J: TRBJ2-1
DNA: TGCAGTGCTAGAGTGGATCGAAACAATGAGCAGTTCTTC
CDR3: CSARVDRNNEQFF

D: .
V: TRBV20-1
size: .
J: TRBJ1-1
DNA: TGCAGTGCTAGAGACCCGGAAGGGGTGGTCACTGAAGCTTTCTTT
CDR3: CSARDPEGVVTEAFF